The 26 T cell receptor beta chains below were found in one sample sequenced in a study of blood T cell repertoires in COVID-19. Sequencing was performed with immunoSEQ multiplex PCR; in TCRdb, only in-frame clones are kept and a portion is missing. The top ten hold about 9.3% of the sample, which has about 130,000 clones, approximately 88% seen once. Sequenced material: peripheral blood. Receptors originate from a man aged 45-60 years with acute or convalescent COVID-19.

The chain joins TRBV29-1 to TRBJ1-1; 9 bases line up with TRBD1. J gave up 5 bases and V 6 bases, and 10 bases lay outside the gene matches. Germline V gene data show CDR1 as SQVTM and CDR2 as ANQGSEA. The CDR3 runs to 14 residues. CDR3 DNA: TGCAGCGTCGCACGGGACAGGGTCTTGACTGAAGCTTTCTTT. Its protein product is CSVARDRVLTEAFF.

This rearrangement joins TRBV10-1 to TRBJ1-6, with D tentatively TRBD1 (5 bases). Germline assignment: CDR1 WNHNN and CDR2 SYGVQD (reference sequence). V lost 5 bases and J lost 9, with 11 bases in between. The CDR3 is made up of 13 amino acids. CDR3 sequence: CASSTGSSSPLHF. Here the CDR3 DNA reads TGCGCCAGCAGTACAGGCTCTTCTTCACCCCTCCACTTT.

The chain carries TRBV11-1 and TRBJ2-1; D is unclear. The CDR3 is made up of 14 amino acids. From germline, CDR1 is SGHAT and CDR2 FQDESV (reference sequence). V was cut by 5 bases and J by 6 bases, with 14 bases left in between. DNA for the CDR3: TGTGCCAGCAGCACCCATGGCGGCATCAATGAGCAGTTCTTC. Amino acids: CASSTHGGINEQFF. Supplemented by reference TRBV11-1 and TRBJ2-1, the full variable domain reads EAEVAQSPRYKITEKSQAVAFWCDPISGHATLYWYRQILGQGPELLVQFQDESVVDDSQLPKDRFSAERLKGVDSTLKIQPAELGDSAMYLCASSTHGGINEQFFGPGTRLTVL.

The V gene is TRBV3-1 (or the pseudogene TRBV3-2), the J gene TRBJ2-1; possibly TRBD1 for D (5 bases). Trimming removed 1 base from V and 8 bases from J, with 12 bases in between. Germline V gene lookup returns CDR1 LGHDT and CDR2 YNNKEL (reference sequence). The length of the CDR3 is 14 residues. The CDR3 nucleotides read TGTGCCAGCAGCCAAGTCACAGGTACCCATGAGCAGTTCTTC. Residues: CASSQVTGTHEQFF.

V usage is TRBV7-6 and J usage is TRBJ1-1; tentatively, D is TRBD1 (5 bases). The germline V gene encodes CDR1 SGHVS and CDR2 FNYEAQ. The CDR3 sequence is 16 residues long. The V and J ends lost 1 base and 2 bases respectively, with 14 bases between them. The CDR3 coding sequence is TGTGCCAGCAGCTTAGTGGGGCCAGGCACTAACACTGAAGCTTTCTTT. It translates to CASSLVGPGTNTEAFF. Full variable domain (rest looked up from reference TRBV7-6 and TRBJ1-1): GAGVSQSPRYKVTKRGQDVALRCDPISGHVSLYWYRQALGQGPEFLTYFNYEAQQDKSGLPNDRFSAERPEGSISTLTIQRTEQRDSAMYRCASSLVGPGTNTEAFFGQGTRLTVV.

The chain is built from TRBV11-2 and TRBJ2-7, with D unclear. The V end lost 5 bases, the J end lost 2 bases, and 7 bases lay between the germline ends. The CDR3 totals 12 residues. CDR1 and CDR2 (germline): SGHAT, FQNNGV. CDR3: CASSRTAYEQYF. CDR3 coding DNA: TGTGCCAGCAGCCGAACAGCCTACGAGCAGTACTTC.

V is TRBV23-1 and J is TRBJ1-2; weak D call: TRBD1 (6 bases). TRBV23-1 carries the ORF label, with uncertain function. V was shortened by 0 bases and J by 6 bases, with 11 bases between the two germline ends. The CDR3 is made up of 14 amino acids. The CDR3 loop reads CASSQSSQGHGYTF. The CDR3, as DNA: TGCGCCAGCAGTCAATCGAGTCAGGGGCATGGCTACACCTTC.

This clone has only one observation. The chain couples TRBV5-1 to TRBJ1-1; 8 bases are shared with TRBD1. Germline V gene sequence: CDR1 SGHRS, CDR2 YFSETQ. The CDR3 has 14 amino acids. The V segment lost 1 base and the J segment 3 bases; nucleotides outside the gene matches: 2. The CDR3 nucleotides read TGCGCCAGCAGCTTGCAGGGACAGGACACTGAAGCTTTCTTT. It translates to CASSLQGQDTEAFF.

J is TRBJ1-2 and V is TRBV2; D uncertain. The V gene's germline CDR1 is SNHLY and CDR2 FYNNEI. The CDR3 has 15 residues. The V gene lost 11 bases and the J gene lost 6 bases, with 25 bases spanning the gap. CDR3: CAFLAGTFKVHGYTF. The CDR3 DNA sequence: TGTGCCTTCCTAGCAGGAACATTTAAGGTTCATGGCTACACCTTC.

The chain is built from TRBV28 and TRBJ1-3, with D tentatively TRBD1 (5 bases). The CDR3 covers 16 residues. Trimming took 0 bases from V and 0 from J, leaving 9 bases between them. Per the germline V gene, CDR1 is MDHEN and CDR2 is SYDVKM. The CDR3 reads CASSLWVGVSGNTIYF. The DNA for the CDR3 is TGTGCCAGCAGTTTATGGGTAGGGGTCTCTGGAAACACCATATATTTT.

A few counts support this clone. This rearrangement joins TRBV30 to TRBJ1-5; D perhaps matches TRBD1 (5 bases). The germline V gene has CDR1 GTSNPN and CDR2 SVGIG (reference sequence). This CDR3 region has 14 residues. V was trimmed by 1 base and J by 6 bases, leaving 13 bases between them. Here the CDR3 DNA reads TGTGCCTGGAGTGGGGGCCATGAGGTTCAGCCCCAGCATTTT. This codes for CAWSGGHEVQPQHF.

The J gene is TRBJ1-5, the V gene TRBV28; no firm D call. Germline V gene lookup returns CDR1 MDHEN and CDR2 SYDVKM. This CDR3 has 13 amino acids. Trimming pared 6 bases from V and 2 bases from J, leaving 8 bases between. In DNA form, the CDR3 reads TGTGCCAGCAGGTACTTACGCAATCAGCCCCAGCATTTT. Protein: CASRYLRNQPQHF. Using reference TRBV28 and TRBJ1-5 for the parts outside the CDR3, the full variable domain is DVKVTQSSRYLVKRTGEKVFLECVQDMDHENMFWYRQDPGLGLRLIYFSYDVKMKEKGDIPEGYSVSREKKERFSLILESASTNQTSMYLCASRYLRNQPQHFGDGTRLSIL.

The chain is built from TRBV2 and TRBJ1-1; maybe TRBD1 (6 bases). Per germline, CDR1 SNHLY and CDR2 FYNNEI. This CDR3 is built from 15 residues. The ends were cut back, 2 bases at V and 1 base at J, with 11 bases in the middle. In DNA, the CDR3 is TGTGCCAGCAGTGAACCCTTCAGGGGGAACACTGAAGCTTTCTTT. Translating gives CASSEPFRGNTEAFF.

CDR3 coding DNA: TGCGCCAGCACCTTCTTCTTCCTTTCGGGAAACACCATATATTTT. Protein product: CASTFFFLSGNTIYF. The chain carries TRBV4-1 and TRBJ1-3; no definite D call. The CDR3 totals 15 residues. Deletions cut 7 bases from V and 4 bases from J, with 17 bases between. The germline CDR1 and CDR2 sequences are MGHRA and YSYEKL.

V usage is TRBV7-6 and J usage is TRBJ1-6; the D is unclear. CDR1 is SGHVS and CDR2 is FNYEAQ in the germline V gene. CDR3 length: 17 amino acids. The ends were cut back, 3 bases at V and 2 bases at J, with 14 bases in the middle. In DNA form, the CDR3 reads TGTGCCAGCAGCTTGTATCCCCGAGGGACCTATAATTCACCCCTCCACTTT. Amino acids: CASSLYPRGTYNSPLHF. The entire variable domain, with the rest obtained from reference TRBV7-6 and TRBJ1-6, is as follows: GAGVSQSPRYKVTKRGQDVALRCDPISGHVSLYWYRQALGQGPEFLTYFNYEAQQDKSGLPNDRFSAERPEGSISTLTIQRTEQRDSAMYRCASSLYPRGTYNSPLHFGNGTRLTVT.

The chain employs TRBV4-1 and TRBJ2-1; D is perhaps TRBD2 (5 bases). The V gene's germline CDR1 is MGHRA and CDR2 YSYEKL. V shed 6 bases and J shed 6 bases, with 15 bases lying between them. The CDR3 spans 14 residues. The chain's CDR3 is CASSRGTGGNEQFF. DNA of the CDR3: TGCGCCAGCAGTCGGGGTACTGGAGGCAATGAGCAGTTCTTC.

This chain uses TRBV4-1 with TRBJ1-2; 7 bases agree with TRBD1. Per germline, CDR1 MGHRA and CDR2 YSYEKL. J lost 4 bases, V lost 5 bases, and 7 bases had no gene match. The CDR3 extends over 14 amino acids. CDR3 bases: TGCGCCAGCAGCGCGGGACAGCCCCTCTATGGCTACACCTTC. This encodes CASSAGQPLYGYTF.

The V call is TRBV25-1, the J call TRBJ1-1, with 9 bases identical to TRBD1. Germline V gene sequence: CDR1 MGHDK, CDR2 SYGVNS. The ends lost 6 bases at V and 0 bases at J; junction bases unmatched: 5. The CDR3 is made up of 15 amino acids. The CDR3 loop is CASSRQGGMNTEAFF. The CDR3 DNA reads TGTGCCAGCAGCCGACAGGGGGGGATGAACACTGAAGCTTTCTTT.

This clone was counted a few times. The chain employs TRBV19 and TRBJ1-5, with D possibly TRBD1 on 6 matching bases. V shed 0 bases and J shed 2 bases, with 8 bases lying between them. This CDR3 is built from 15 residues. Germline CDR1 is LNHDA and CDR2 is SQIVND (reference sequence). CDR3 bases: TGTGCCAGTAGTATAGATAGACAGGGCAATCAGCCCCAGCATTTT. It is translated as CASSIDRQGNQPQHF.

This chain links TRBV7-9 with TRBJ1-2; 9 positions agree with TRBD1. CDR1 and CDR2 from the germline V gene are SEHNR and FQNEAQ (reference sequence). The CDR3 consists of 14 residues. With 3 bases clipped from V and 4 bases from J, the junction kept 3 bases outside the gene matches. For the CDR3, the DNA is TGTGCCAGCAGCTTGGGACAGGGAGGCTATGGCTACACCTTC. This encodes CASSLGQGGYGYTF.

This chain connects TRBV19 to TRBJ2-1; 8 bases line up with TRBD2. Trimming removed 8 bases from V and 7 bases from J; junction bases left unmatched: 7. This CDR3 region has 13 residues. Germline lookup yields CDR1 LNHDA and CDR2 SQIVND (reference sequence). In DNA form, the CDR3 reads TGTGCCAGTCAGCGGGAGTTTTGGAATGAGCAGTTCTTC. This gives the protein CASQREFWNEQFF.

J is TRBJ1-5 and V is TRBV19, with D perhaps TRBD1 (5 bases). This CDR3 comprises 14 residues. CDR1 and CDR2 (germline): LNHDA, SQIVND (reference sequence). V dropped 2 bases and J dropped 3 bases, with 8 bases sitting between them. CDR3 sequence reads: CASSISGDNQPQHF. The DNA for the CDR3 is TGTGCCAGTAGTATATCGGGGGACAATCAGCCCCAGCATTTT.

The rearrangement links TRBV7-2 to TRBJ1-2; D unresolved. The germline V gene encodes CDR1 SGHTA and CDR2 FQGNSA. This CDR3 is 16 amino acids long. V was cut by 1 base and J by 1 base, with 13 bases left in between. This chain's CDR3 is CASSLVPKEFNYGYTF. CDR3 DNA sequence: TGTGCCAGCAGCTTAGTTCCGAAAGAGTTTAACTATGGCTACACCTTC.

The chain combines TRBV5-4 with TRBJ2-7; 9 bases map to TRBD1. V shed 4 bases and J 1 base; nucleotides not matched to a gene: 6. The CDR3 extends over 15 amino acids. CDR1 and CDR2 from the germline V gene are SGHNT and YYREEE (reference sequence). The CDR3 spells CASSPTGTGSYEQYF. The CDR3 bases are TGTGCCAGCAGCCCAACCGGGACAGGGTCCTACGAGCAGTACTTC.

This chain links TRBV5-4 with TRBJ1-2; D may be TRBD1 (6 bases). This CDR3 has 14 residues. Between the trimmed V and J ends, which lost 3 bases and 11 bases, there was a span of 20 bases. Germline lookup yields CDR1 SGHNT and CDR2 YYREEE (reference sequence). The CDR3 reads CASSSDSSIPGYTF. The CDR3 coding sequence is TGTGCCAGCAGCTCGGACAGCTCTATACCCGGGTACACCTTC.

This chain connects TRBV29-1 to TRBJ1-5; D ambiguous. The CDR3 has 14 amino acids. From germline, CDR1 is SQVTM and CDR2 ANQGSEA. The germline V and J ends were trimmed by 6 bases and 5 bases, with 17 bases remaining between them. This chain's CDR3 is CSVERASLHQPQHF. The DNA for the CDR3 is TGCAGCGTCGAGAGGGCCAGTCTACATCAGCCCCAGCATTTT. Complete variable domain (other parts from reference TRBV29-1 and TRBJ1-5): SAVISQKPSRDICQRGTSLTIQCQVDSQVTMMFWYRQQPGQSLTLIATANQGSEATYESGFVIDKFPISRPNLTFSTLTVSNMSPEDSSIYLCSVERASLHQPQHFGDGTRLSIL.